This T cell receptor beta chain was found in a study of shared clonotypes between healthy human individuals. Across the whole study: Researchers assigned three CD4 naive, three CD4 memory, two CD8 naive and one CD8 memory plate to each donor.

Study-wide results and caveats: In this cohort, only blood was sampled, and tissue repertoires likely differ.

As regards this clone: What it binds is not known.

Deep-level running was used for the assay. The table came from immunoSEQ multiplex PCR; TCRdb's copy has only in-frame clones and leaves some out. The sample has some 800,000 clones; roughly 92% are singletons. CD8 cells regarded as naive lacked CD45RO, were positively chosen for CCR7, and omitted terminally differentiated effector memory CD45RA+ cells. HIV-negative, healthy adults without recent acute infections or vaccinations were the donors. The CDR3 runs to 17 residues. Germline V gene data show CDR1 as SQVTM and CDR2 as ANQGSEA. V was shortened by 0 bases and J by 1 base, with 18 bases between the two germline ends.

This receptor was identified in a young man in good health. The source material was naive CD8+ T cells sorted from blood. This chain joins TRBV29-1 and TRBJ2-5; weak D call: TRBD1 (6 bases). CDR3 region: CSVEDGRETGFQETQYF. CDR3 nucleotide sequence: TGCAGCGTTGAAGATGGCCGAGAAACAGGGTTCCAAGAGACCCAGTACTTC.